These 30 T cell receptor beta chains share one sample of origin, sequenced in a study of OX40 agonist ivuxolimab in advanced cancers. This table comes from immunoSEQ multiplex PCR, and its TCRdb copy is limited to in-frame clones, with some not included. The profile shows 68,000 or so clones, nearly 85% of them singletons. The specimen comprised CD4+ or CD8+ T cells sorted from blood, sampled in a trial of the OX40 agonist ivuxolimab. The receptors were sampled from an adult with an advanced solid tumor such as melanoma, head and neck, liver or kidney cancer.

The genes are TRBV5-1 and TRBJ2-7, with 8 bases matching TRBD2. CDR1 is SGHRS and CDR2 is YFSETQ in the germline V gene. This CDR3 has 15 residues. The J segment lost 2 bases and the V segment lost 4 bases, leaving 8 bases of the junction unmatched. Written as DNA, the CDR3 is TGCGCCAGCAGCGGAGGTAGCGGGATCCCCTACGAGCAGTACTTC. It is translated as CASSGGSGIPYEQYF.

The genes are TRBV28 and TRBJ1-5; the D is unclear. CDR1 is MDHEN, CDR2 SYDVKM, per germline. V lost 5 bases to trimming and J lost 8 bases, with 13 bases between them. The CDR3 covers 13 residues. The chain's CDR3 is CASSVQIKEPQHF. The DNA for the CDR3 is TGTGCCAGCAGTGTCCAGATCAAGGAGCCCCAGCATTTT.

This chain links TRBV7-9 with TRBJ2-7, with D maybe TRBD1 (7 bases). Per germline, CDR1 SEHNR and CDR2 FQNEAQ (reference sequence). The CDR3 has 15 residues. The V and J ends lost 5 bases and 5 bases respectively, with 19 bases between them. CDR3 loop: CASSHGGRGLNEQYF. The CDR3 DNA reads TGTGCCAGCAGCCACGGGGGTAGGGGGCTAAACGAGCAGTACTTC.

The chain is built from TRBV11-2 and TRBJ1-5, with 7 bases fitting TRBD1. There are 13 residues in the CDR3. V dropped 5 bases and J dropped 6; count of bases not matched to a gene: 4. Per the germline V gene, CDR1 is SGHAT and CDR2 is FQNNGV. The CDR3 DNA follows: TGTGCCAGCAGCCGCGACAGGGCTCAGCCCCAGCATTTT. Its protein product is CASSRDRAQPQHF.

A single count supports this clone. CDR3 coding DNA: TGCGCCAGCAGCCAGGGGGCAAGTTTCCGTTCAGGAGGTGTGGCCTACGAGCAGTACTTC. This codes for CASSQGASFRSGGVAYEQYF. V gene TRBV4-3 combines with J gene TRBJ2-7; possible D gene TRBD1, 6 bases. CDR3 size: 20 residues. V lost 3 bases and J 2 bases, leaving 29 bases between the germline ends. CDR1 is LGHNA, CDR2 YSLEER, per germline.

The chain employs TRBV6-1 and TRBJ2-2; possible D gene TRBD2, 6 bases. Trimming left V 0 bases short and J 4 bases short, with 6 bases between. This CDR3 spans 14 amino acids. Germline lookup yields CDR1 MNHNS and CDR2 SASEGT. The CDR3: CASSEARGTGELFF. In DNA, the CDR3 is TGTGCCAGCAGTGAAGCGCGGGGCACCGGGGAGCTGTTTTTT.

The V call is TRBV18, the J call TRBJ1-1; perhaps TRBD1 as D (6 bases). CDR1 and CDR2 (germline): KGHSH, LQKENI. The CDR3 contains 18 residues. With 4 bases removed from V and 0 bases from J, the gap between germline ends came to 21 bases. DNA of the CDR3: TGTGCCAGCTCACTCTGGGGCCCCCAGGGGCCTATGAACACTGAAGCTTTCTTT. Protein product: CASSLWGPQGPMNTEAFF. The full variable domain, rest sourced from reference TRBV18 and TRBJ1-1, is NAGVMQNPRHLVRRRGQEARLRCSPMKGHSHVYWYRQLPEEGLKFMVYLQKENIIDESGMPKERFSAEFPKEGPSILRIQQVVRGDSAAYFCASSLWGPQGPMNTEAFFGQGTRLTVV.

A word on this clone: The limits of the CDR3 on the DNA are not certain, so only TCRdb's listed CDR3 is given. The chain uses TRBV11-2 and TRBJ2-7; TRBD1 is taken as the D call from the table, unchecked against the DNA. Germline assignment: CDR1 SGHAT and CDR2 FQNNGV. The CDR3 contains 14 residues when both ends are counted. CDR3: CASSWGQGADERHV.

The chain combines TRBV5-1 with TRBJ1-1; TRBD1 is a possible D gene (6 bases). Germline CDR1 is SGHRS and CDR2 is YFSETQ. V lost 4 bases to trimming and J lost 7 bases, with 14 bases between them. The CDR3 spans 13 residues. The CDR3 loop is CASSQGTLLEAFF. The CDR3 coding sequence is TGCGCCAGCAGCCAGGGGACGCTCCTTGAAGCTTTCTTT.

V and J are TRBV7-9 and TRBJ2-5, with D perhaps TRBD1 (6 bases). Germline CDR1 and CDR2: SEHNR and FQNEAQ (reference sequence). V lost 4 bases and J lost 5, with 14 bases in between. The CDR3 totals 14 residues. CDR3: CASSSAGATETQYF. CDR3 nucleotide sequence: TGTGCCAGCAGCTCAGCAGGGGCCACGGAGACCCAGTACTTC.

The V call is TRBV2, the J call TRBJ2-2; D is possibly TRBD2 (6 bases). This CDR3 is built from 15 residues. CDR1 and CDR2 (germline): SNHLY, FYNNEI. With 6 bases removed from V and 7 bases from J, the gap between germline ends came to 18 bases. CDR3 residues: CASSPGLPTNGELFF. Written as DNA, the CDR3 is TGTGCCAGCAGCCCGGGACTGCCAACAAACGGGGAGCTGTTTTTT. The full variable domain, rest sourced from reference TRBV2 and TRBJ2-2, is EPEVTQTPSHQVTQMGQEVILRCVPISNHLYFYWYRQILGQKVEFLVSFYNNEISEKSEIFDDQFSVERPDGSNFTLKIRSTKLEDSAMYFCASSPGLPTNGELFFGEGSRLTVL.

The J gene is TRBJ1-2, the V gene TRBV27; 7 bases are a match to TRBD1. CDR1 is MNHEY and CDR2 is SMNVEV in the germline V gene (reference sequence). CDR3 length: 13 residues. Germline trimming cut 6 bases from V and 8 bases from J; bases unmatched to any gene: 9. DNA of the CDR3: TGTGCCAGCAGGAATGACAGGGTAGGAGGCTACACCTTC. It specifies CASRNDRVGGYTF.

This chain links TRBV27 with TRBJ2-3; 9 bases align to TRBD2. The trim removed 7 bases at V and 1 base at J, leaving 9 bases unmatched. This CDR3 region has 16 residues. Germline V gene data show CDR1 as MNHEY and CDR2 as SMNVEV (reference sequence). Here the CDR3 DNA reads TGTGCCAGCACCCCGCGGGGGGGCGAGGGCACAGATACGCAGTATTTT. Its protein is CASTPRGGEGTDTQYF.

The rearrangement joins TRBV7-9 to TRBJ2-5; 10 nucleotides align to TRBD1. The CDR3 is 16 residues long. In germline, CDR1 is SEHNR, CDR2 FQNEAQ (reference sequence). J gave up 3 bases and V 5 bases, and 9 bases lay outside the gene matches. DNA of the CDR3: TGTGCCAGCAGCCCCTATCGACAGGGGGCGGAAGAGACCCAGTACTTC. It yields the protein CASSPYRQGAEETQYF.

A few counts support this clone. This rearrangement joins TRBV5-5 to TRBJ2-7; TRBD1 might be the D (5 bases). The CDR3 contains 14 residues. The V gene lost 4 bases and the J gene lost 3 bases, with 14 bases spanning the gap. Per the germline V gene, CDR1 is SGHKS and CDR2 is YYEKEE (reference sequence). The CDR3 region has the DNA TGTGCCAGCAGCCGGAAAGGACACCTCTACGAGCAGTACGTC. Its protein product is CASSRKGHLYEQYV.

The V call is TRBV10-2, the J call TRBJ2-1; tentative D call: TRBD1 (5 bases). V was cut by 6 bases and J by 0 bases, with 12 bases left in between. The CDR3 loop spans 15 amino acids. The germline CDR1 and CDR2 sequences are WSHSY and SAAADI. This CDR3 reads CASSRTGPSYNEQFF. CDR3 DNA: TGCGCCAGCAGCCGAACAGGCCCCTCCTACAATGAGCAGTTCTTC.

The V call is TRBV19, the J call TRBJ2-2; D may correspond to TRBD1 or TRBD2 (5 bases each). Germline CDR1 is LNHDA and CDR2 is SQIVND (reference sequence). Trimming took 4 bases from V and 3 from J, leaving 6 bases between them. The CDR3 has 13 amino acids. CDR3 DNA: TGTGCCAGTAGTAGGGGGTACACCGGGGAGCTGTTTTTT. Its protein product is CASSRGYTGELFF. Based on the CDR3 plus reference TRBV19 and TRBJ2-2, the full variable domain is DGGITQSPKYLFRKEGQNVTLSCEQNLNHDAMYWYRQDPGQGLRLIYYSQIVNDFQKGDIAEGYSVSREKKESFPLTVTSAQKNPTAFYLCASSRGYTGELFFGEGSRLTVL.

This chain links TRBV10-2 with TRBJ2-7; D call uncertain. The CDR3 loop spans 12 amino acids. V was shortened by 0 bases and J by 4 bases, with 4 bases between the two germline ends. The germline CDR1 and CDR2 sequences are WSHSY and SAAADI. As DNA, the CDR3 is TGCGCCAGCAGTGAGTCAGGTTACGAGCAGTACTTC. As protein: CASSESGYEQYF.

The V and J genes are TRBV5-8 and TRBJ2-7; weak D call: TRBD2 (5 bases). The ends were cut back, 2 bases at V and 7 bases at J, with 13 bases in the middle. Germline V lookup: CDR1 SGHTS, CDR2 YDEGEE. The CDR3 covers 13 residues. The chain's CDR3 is CASSFGLVGEQYV. In nucleotides, the CDR3 is TGTGCCAGCAGCTTTGGACTTGTGGGTGAGCAGTACGTC.

The chain employs TRBV9 and TRBJ2-7; TRBD2 matches 10 bases. Trimming at V came to 0 bases and at J to 7 bases, leaving 7 bases not matched to a gene. The CDR3 spans 15 residues. CDR1 is SGDLS, CDR2 YYNGEE, per germline. CDR3 sequence: CASSVEPSGSREQYF. The CDR3 DNA reads as TGTGCCAGCAGCGTAGAACCTAGCGGGAGTAGGGAGCAGTACTTC.

This clone was seen a handful of times. The chain has TRBV29-1 and TRBJ2-3; the match to TRBD1 covers 9 bases. This CDR3 comprises 13 residues. Trimming took 8 bases from V and 1 from J; bases not matched to a gene: 4. Germline assignment: CDR1 SQVTM and CDR2 ANQGSEA. CDR3 region: CSTRTGGTDTQYF. In DNA, the CDR3 is TGCAGCACCCGGACAGGGGGCACAGATACGCAGTATTTT.

This sequence joins TRBV28 and TRBJ1-2; TRBD1 matches 7 bases. V shed 2 bases, J shed 7 bases, and the junction held 7 bases outside the gene matches. The germline V gene encodes CDR1 MDHEN and CDR2 SYDVKM. The CDR3 is 14 amino acids. CDR3 loop: CASSLEAGGRGYTF. In DNA form, the CDR3 reads TGTGCCAGCAGTTTAGAGGCAGGGGGTCGTGGCTACACCTTC.

The chain joins TRBV6-6 to TRBJ2-7; TRBD2 matches 11 bases. The CDR3 is 15 amino acids. Germline V lookup: CDR1 MNHNY, CDR2 SVGAGI (reference sequence). Losses at the gene ends were 8 bases for V and 1 base for J; bases not matched to a gene: 7. The CDR3 sequence is CASATSGSLSYEQYF. The CDR3 nucleotides are TGTGCCAGCGCAACTAGCGGGAGTTTATCCTACGAGCAGTACTTC.

DNA of the CDR3: TGTGCCAGCTCACCACCGGGTGGTTTCGCAGATACGCAGTATTTT. Amino acids: CASSPPGGFADTQYF. This chain links TRBV18 with TRBJ2-3, with no clear D. This CDR3 region has 15 residues. CDR1 and CDR2 from the germline V gene are KGHSH and LQKENI. Between the trimmed V and J ends, which lost 0 bases and 4 bases, there was a span of 11 bases.

This sequence joins TRBV27 and TRBJ2-5; D is ambiguous. V lost 3 bases and J 4 bases, leaving 9 bases between the germline ends. CDR1 and CDR2 (germline): MNHEY, SMNVEV (reference sequence). CDR3 size: 13 residues. DNA of the CDR3: TGTGCCAGCAGTTTCCAGAGGCGAGAGACCCAGTACTTC. This translates into CASSFQRRETQYF.

This clone was observed a single time. The rearrangement links TRBV27 to TRBJ2-1, with 11 bases lining up with TRBD2. The V gene's germline CDR1 is MNHEY and CDR2 SMNVEV (reference sequence). This CDR3 is 18 amino acids long. V shed 4 bases, J shed 0 bases, and the junction held 8 bases outside the gene matches. Written as DNA, the CDR3 is TGTGCCAGCAGTTACCCTAGCGGGAGGCCGAGCTCCTACAATGAGCAGTTCTTC. Encoded protein: CASSYPSGRPSSYNEQFF.

The V and J genes are TRBV5-1 and TRBJ2-3; possibly TRBD1 for D (6 bases). CDR3 length equals 16 residues. The germline V gene has CDR1 SGHRS and CDR2 YFSETQ. V lost 0 bases and J 2 bases, leaving 13 bases between the germline ends. CDR3 sequence: CASSLGDTKITDTQYF. In DNA, the CDR3 is TGCGCCAGCAGCTTGGGGGACACCAAAATCACAGATACGCAGTATTTT.

V gene TRBV9 combines with J gene TRBJ2-7; 9 positions agree with TRBD1. Germline V gives CDR1 SGDLS, CDR2 YYNGEE. This CDR3 is built from 13 residues. J was trimmed by 5 bases and V by 4 bases; bases with no gene match: 4. The CDR3 DNA follows: TGTGCCAGCAGCCCCCGGGACAGGGACGAGCAGTACTTC. Protein: CASSPRDRDEQYF.

In nucleotides, the CDR3 is TGTGCCATCAGTAGACTTGCCGGGGAGCTGTTTTTT. Translated, it gives CAISRLAGELFF. The chain combines TRBV10-3 with TRBJ2-2; D not resolved. Germline assignment: CDR1 ENHRY and CDR2 SYGVKD. This CDR3 is 12 amino acids long. V lost 5 bases, J lost 6 bases, and 7 bases lay in between.

V gene TRBV2 combines with J gene TRBJ2-2; 12 bases match TRBD2. This CDR3 comprises 17 residues. CDR1 is SNHLY and CDR2 is FYNNEI in the germline V gene. The J segment lost 7 bases and the V segment lost 2 bases, leaving 8 bases of the junction unmatched. CDR3 nucleotide sequence: TGTGCCAGCAGTGAACAGTTACTAGCGGGGGGCTACGGGGAGCTGTTTTTT. Its translation: CASSEQLLAGGYGELFF. Complete variable domain (other parts from reference TRBV2 and TRBJ2-2): EPEVTQTPSHQVTQMGQEVILRCVPISNHLYFYWYRQILGQKVEFLVSFYNNEISEKSEIFDDQFSVERPDGSNFTLKIRSTKLEDSAMYFCASSEQLLAGGYGELFFGEGSRLTVL.